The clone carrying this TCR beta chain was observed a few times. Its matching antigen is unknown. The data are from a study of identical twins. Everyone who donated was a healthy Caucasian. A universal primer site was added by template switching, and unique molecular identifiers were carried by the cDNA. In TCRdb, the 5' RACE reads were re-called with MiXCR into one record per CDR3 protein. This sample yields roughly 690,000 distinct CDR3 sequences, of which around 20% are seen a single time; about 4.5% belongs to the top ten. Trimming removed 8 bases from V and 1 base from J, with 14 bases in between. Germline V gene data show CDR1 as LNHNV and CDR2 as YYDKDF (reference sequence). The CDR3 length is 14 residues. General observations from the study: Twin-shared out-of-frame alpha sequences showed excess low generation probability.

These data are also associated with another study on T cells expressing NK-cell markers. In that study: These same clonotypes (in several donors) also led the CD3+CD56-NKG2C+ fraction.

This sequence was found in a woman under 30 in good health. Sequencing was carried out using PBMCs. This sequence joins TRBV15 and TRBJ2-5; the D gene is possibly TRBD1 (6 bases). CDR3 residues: CATSRGLSQETQYF. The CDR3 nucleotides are TGTGCCACCTCCAGGGGATTATCCCAAGAGACCCAGTACTTC.